This paragraph covers one TCR beta chain sequence. Its antigen is currently not known. Base qualities are missing; no much larger clone stands one base away. TCRbeta CDR3 regions were amplified from genomic DNA using the immunoSEQ Assay, a bias-controlled multiplex PCR. Concerning the study's data processing: The number of nucleated cells in each sample was estimated from the amplification of reference gene primers within the assay. Sequence reads were collapsed and filtered to measure the absolute abundance of every unique TCRbeta CDR3 rearrangement. For each sample, productive Simpson clonality was calculated as the square root of Simpson's diversity index over productive rearrangements. Imported from immuneACCESS, the table was reduced by TCRdb to in-frame sequences with V and J called. These copies leave out some clones; in studies compared against another copy, an unresolved V gene accounts for under half, and the cause of the remainder is not known. Clone size and V and J calls were adopted from that table, with D and trimming inferred from the DNA. The sample table holds approximately 250,000 clones, of which about 88% were seen once. The top ten constitute more than 4.5% of the sample.

The record originates from a study of blood T cell repertoires in COVID-19 (dated by TCRdb to the early 2020s). As for the study more broadly: Samples covering the acute and convalescent phases of COVID-19 were provided by collaborators in the United States, Italy and Spain. The prospective study material was composed of cDNA or gDNA derived from T cells, B-cell-depleted T cells, or PBMCs. The dataset comprised deeply sampled blood TCRbeta repertoires from subjects exposed to, actively infected with, or recovered from COVID-19. The repertoires were made available in a free public database intended to serve as a resource for research on the immune response to SARS-CoV-2. The samples were drawn from two sources: the first 160 participants of the ongoing ImmuneRACE study, and 1,254 subjects contributed by 6 global collaborators. Sample metadata almost always included a de-identified subject ID, COVID-19 status, age in years and sex. Where HLA class I and class II types were available, the types were taken from metadata supplied by the sample provider, not from assay-based typing. General conclusions and limits of the study: How much clinical and demographic metadata was included differed by source and by participant, and the metadata was provided uncurated.

In Seattle, one collaborating source enrolled patients while the infection was active and tracked those patients longitudinally over the course of disease. The collaborating institutions used their own protocols to collect whole blood in K2EDTA tubes. For TCRbeta analysis, collaborators shipped samples in one of three forms: frozen whole blood, isolated PBMCs, or DNA extracted from either of those sample types. CDR1 and CDR2 are read off the germline V gene as SNHLY and FYNNEI. At the junction V is shortened by 6 bases and J by 5 bases, with 10 bases in between. The CDR3 starts with the cysteine, ends with the phenylalanine, and has 13 residues. Only CDR3 DNA remains: 39 bases, in frame from the first base.

This clonotype was sampled from a woman aged 60-75 years with COVID-19, enrolled during active disease. The specimen was peripheral blood. This chain joins TRBV2 to TRBJ1-4; the D segment could be TRBD1, given 5 matching bases. CDR3 reads: CASRTGLNEKLFF. The sequenced DNA is TGTGCCAGCAGGACGGGACTCAATGAAAAACTGTTTTTT.